The clone carrying this T cell receptor (beta chain) was seen a handful of times. Its antigen is not identified. This specimen belongs to a study of chemoradiotherapy in HPV16-positive cancers. Looking at the study overall: Candidate HPV-specific T-cell clones and common TCR motifs came from functional assays in two HPV16-positive patients. Findings and caveats of the study: Candidate HPV-specific clones and E7-related TCR motifs grew in tumor during treatment. The functional HPV-specific definition rests on just two HPV16-positive patients.

There are 11 residues in the CDR3. Germline CDR1 GTSNPN, CDR2 SVGIG (reference sequence). Trimming stripped 7 bases from V and 11 bases from J, with 12 bases between. Samples were taken several times over chemoradiotherapy. The protocol was immunoSEQ multiplex PCR, while the TCRdb copy is restricted to in-frame clones and leaves out a portion. Counted here are some 31,000 clones, around 90% occurring once; the ten biggest clones make up less than 25%. The chain recombines TRBV30 with TRBJ1-6, with D possibly being TRBD1 (5 bases). This receptor was identified in a human donor with HPV-associated anogenital cancer. The specimen was blood, collected from a patient who underwent chemoradiotherapy. CDR3 residues: CASGSMAPLHF. The DNA of the CDR3 is TGTGCCTCAGGGTCTATGGCACCCCTCCACTTT.